The source of this TCR beta chain is a study of cytomegalovirus exposure and HLA in healthy donors. Overall study: An earlier analysis found 110 million or so unique TCR beta sequences from about 179 million T cells.

General study results and limits: It was confirmed in vitro that a few of the CMV-associated chains were specific for CMV antigens. TCR beta V segments were, for the most part, productive about 87% or about 30% of the time in an earlier analysis. It was reported that the classifier diagnosed cytomegalovirus status with high specificity and sensitivity in both the original and validation cohorts.

PCR used 60 Vbeta primers and 13 Jbeta primers. The repertoire was sequenced with immunoSEQ multiplex PCR; TCRdb's copy has only in-frame clones and lacks some. The repertoire holds approximately 180,000 clones, with about 85% as singletons. Worth noting for this clone: Its antigen is unknown.

The V and J ends lost 2 bases and 9 bases respectively, with 8 bases between them. Germline values: CDR1 LGHNT, CDR2 FRNRAP. The CDR3 spans 11 residues. This TCR came from a woman between 50 and 59 years old in good health and CMV-seronegative. The sample taken for sequencing was PBMCs. The chain links TRBV12-5 to TRBJ2-7; a possible D gene is TRBD2 (5 bases). The CDR3 bases are TGTGCTAGTGGTTTGAAGGGAGTGCAGTACTTC. Translating gives CASGLKGVQYF.